This T cell receptor (beta chain) was captured by sequencing in a study of T cell responses to AZD1222 COVID-19 vaccine. Generated by immunoSEQ multiplex PCR, the TCRdb table keeps only in-frame clones and is missing some. Of approximately 90,000 clones listed, roughly nine tenths are singletons. Trimming removed 5 bases at V and 0 bases at J, with 11 bases between. Germline assignment: CDR1 SNHLY and CDR2 FYNNEI. The CDR3 extends over 16 amino acids. The receptor comes from an adult in good health. The sample here was peripheral blood, taken on day 0 of AZD1222 vaccination. J is TRBJ2-6 and V is TRBV2, with D possibly called TRBD1 or TRBD2 (5 bases each). The CDR3 reads CASSWDGRSGANVLTF. The CDR3 DNA is TGTGCCAGCAGTTGGGACGGGCGCTCTGGGGCCAACGTCCTGACTTTC.